Below are 26 T cell receptor beta chains sequenced from a single sample in a study of CD8 T cells in ankylosing spondylitis. A single record per CDR3 protein comes from TCRdb applying MiXCR to the 5' RACE reads. The sample includes about 450,000 distinct CDR3 sequences, approximately 26% of them seen just once. Study conclusions and caveats: A TCR beta motif of 7 to 9 highly homologous variants seemed to mark ankylosing spondylitis blood.

The antigens for these receptors are not known. What was sequenced was blood, either unsorted or a sorted T cell fraction (not recorded which). The receptors stem from a male donor with ankylosing spondylitis.

The chain recombines TRBV15 with TRBJ2-7, with 7 bases matching TRBD1. The CDR3 is made up of 13 amino acids. Germline V gene data show CDR1 as LNHNV and CDR2 as YYDKDF (reference sequence). V gave up 4 bases and J gave up 2 bases; unmatched junction bases: 2. The CDR3 reads CATSKGTAYEQYF. Here the CDR3 DNA reads TGTGCCACCAGCAAGGGGACAGCCTACGAGCAGTACTTC.

This clonotype was picked up a small number of times. The J gene is TRBJ1-1, the V gene TRBV10-3; D unclear. CDR1 ENHRY and CDR2 SYGVKD come from the germline V gene. Trimming pared 8 bases from V and 5 bases from J, leaving 18 bases between. The CDR3 loop spans 14 amino acids. Here the CDR3 DNA reads TGTGCCATCCGACTTACAGCGGAGAGGACTGAAGCTTTCTTT. Encoded protein: CAIRLTAERTEAFF.

The gene calls are TRBV19 and TRBJ2-5, with TRBD2 identical over 9 bases. CDR1 LNHDA and CDR2 SQIVND come from the germline V gene (reference sequence). V shed 5 bases, J shed 1 base, and the junction held 5 bases outside the gene matches. CDR3 length: 15 amino acids. The CDR3 region is CASSVTSGSQETQYF. The CDR3 DNA is TGTGCCAGTAGTGTAACTAGCGGGTCCCAAGAGACCCAGTACTTC.

This clonotype was seen only a few times. V and J are TRBV7-6 and TRBJ2-5; D is unresolved. This CDR3 is 13 amino acids long. Germline V gene lookup returns CDR1 SGHVS and CDR2 FNYEAQ. V shed 5 bases and J shed 4 bases, with 11 bases lying between them. CDR3 region: CASSPGRVETQYF. The CDR3 nucleotides read TGTGCCAGCAGCCCCGGCCGGGTAGAGACCCAGTACTTC.

This chain uses TRBV12-3 or TRBV12-4 with TRBJ2-1; 8 bases match TRBD2. The CDR3 spans 15 residues. V shed 4 bases, J shed 2 bases, and the junction held 4 bases outside the gene matches. CDR3 region: CASSSRTSPYNEQFF. Written as DNA, the CDR3 is TGTGCCAGCAGTTCGAGGACTAGCCCCTACAATGAGCAGTTCTTC.

This clonotype was recorded a few times. This chain links TRBV5-1 with TRBJ2-1, with 8 bases fitting TRBD2. The CDR3 sequence is 15 residues long. The V gene's germline CDR1 is SGHRS and CDR2 YFSETQ. V shed 6 bases, J shed 6 bases, and the junction held 11 bases outside the gene matches. CDR3 nucleotides: TGCGCCAGCATGGTGTCGGGAGGGTCGTCCAATGAGCAGTTCTTC. It specifies CASMVSGGSSNEQFF.

The genes are TRBV7-2 and TRBJ2-5; D might be TRBD2 (6 bases). Germline V lookup: CDR1 SGHTA, CDR2 FQGNSA. Trimming pared 5 bases from V and 4 bases from J, leaving 14 bases between. The CDR3 consists of 14 residues. The CDR3 coding sequence is TGTGCCAGCAGCCCGAACGGGGAGGTAGAGACCCAGTACTTC. This sequence encodes CASSPNGEVETQYF. Filled out from reference TRBV7-2 and TRBJ2-5, the complete variable domain reads GAGVSQSPSNKVTEKGKDVELRCDPISGHTALYWYRQSLGQGLEFLIYFQGNSAPDKSGLPSDRFSAERTGGSVSTLTIQRTQQEDSAVYLCASSPNGEVETQYFGPGTRLLVL.

The chain has TRBV5-1 and TRBJ2-3, with a possible D match to TRBD2 (5 bases). This CDR3 contains 14 residues. Trimming shortened V by 4 bases and J by 2 bases, and 11 bases separated the two germline ends. Germline CDR1 reads SGHRS; CDR2 reads YFSETQ. In DNA form, the CDR3 reads TGCGCCAGCAGCCAGACTAAAAACACAGATACGCAGTATTTT. This codes for CASSQTKNTDTQYF.

This chain connects TRBV20-1 to TRBJ1-1, with 7 bases matching TRBD1. Trimming took 6 bases from V and 1 from J; bases not matched to a gene: 8. Germline assignment: CDR1 DFQATT and CDR2 SNEGSKA (reference sequence). This CDR3 contains 14 residues. DNA of the CDR3: TGCAGTGCGGACTCAGACAGGGCGAACACTGAAGCTTTCTTT. Translation gives CSADSDRANTEAFF.

The V gene is TRBV6-5, the J gene TRBJ1-5; D remains ambiguous. V lost 8 bases and J lost 2, with 7 bases in between. The CDR3 length is 12 residues. Germline assignment: CDR1 MNHEY and CDR2 SVGAGI. The CDR3 region has the DNA TGTGCCAGCTCGGACGGCAATCAGCCCCAGCATTTT. This codes for CASSDGNQPQHF.

The chain couples TRBV20-1 to TRBJ2-3; TRBD2 aligns across 8 bases. Germline CDR1 reads DFQATT; CDR2 reads SNEGSKA (reference sequence). Unmatched junction bases numbered 4, after V lost 4 bases and J lost 4 bases. The CDR3 consists of 13 residues. The CDR3 here is CSATLAGPDTQYF. The CDR3 coding sequence is TGCAGTGCTACTCTAGCGGGTCCAGATACGCAGTATTTT.

V gene TRBV7-2 combines with J gene TRBJ1-3, with D tentatively TRBD1 (5 bases). The CDR3 loop spans 15 amino acids. The V end lost 3 bases, the J end lost 4 bases, and 13 bases lay between the germline ends. CDR1 SGHTA and CDR2 FQGNSA come from the germline V gene. The CDR3 reads CASSLGRVRGNTIYF. CDR3 sequence (DNA): TGTGCCAGCAGCTTGGGCAGGGTTCGGGGAAACACCATATATTTT.

This clonotype was seen more than once but under ten times. The V and J genes are TRBV11-2 and TRBJ2-7; 7 nucleotides agree with TRBD1. Germline CDR1 SGHAT, CDR2 FQNNGV. This CDR3 region has 16 residues. The V and J ends lost 6 bases and 4 bases, in that order; junction bases with no gene match: 15. CDR3 protein: CASRDSLRQGGYEQYF. CDR3 DNA sequence: TGTGCCAGCAGGGATTCCCTGCGACAGGGCGGGTACGAGCAGTACTTC.

This clonotype appeared a few times. The V gene is TRBV28, the J gene TRBJ2-7; D possibly corresponds to TRBD1 (6 bases). The V gene's germline CDR1 is MDHEN and CDR2 SYDVKM. This CDR3 region has 13 residues. Trimming stripped 6 bases from V and 3 bases from J, with 12 bases between. The CDR3 nucleotides are TGTGCCAGCAGGTCGACGACAGGCTACGAGCAGTACGTC. Translated: CASRSTTGYEQYV.

In this sample, this clonotype turned up a few times. This chain links TRBV29-1 with TRBJ2-1; TRBD2 matches 12 bases. V was clipped by 7 bases and J by 4 bases; unmatched bases: 5. CDR1 and CDR2 from the germline V gene are SQVTM and ANQGSEA. The CDR3 consists of 14 residues. The CDR3 spells CSALTSGSYNEQFF. The CDR3 DNA follows: TGCAGCGCCCTGACTAGCGGGAGTTACAATGAGCAGTTCTTC.

This chain joins TRBV12-3 or TRBV12-4 and TRBJ2-7, with D perhaps matching TRBD1 (5 bases). The CDR3 extends over 15 amino acids. The V gene lost 4 bases and the J gene lost 0 bases, with 13 bases spanning the gap. CDR3 protein: CASSSETAISYEQYF. CDR3 nucleotide sequence: TGTGCCAGCAGTTCGGAGACAGCGATCTCCTACGAGCAGTACTTC.

CDR3 DNA sequence: TGTGCCAGCTCCAGACTAGCGCGGGCCGGGGAGCTGTTTTTT. It yields the protein CASSRLARAGELFF. The chain links TRBV2 to TRBJ2-2; 8 positions agree with TRBD2. This CDR3 region has 14 residues. CDR1 and CDR2 (germline): SNHLY, FYNNEI. V shed 8 bases, J shed 6 bases, and the junction held 8 bases outside the gene matches.

The V and J genes are TRBV7-8 and TRBJ2-1, with D tentatively TRBD2 (6 bases). Trimming took 6 bases from V and 3 from J, leaving 27 bases between them. Germline CDR1 and CDR2: SGHVS and FQNEAQ. CDR3 length: 19 residues. The CDR3 here is CASRLERGGGGVGYNEQFF. As DNA, the CDR3 is TGTGCCAGCAGACTAGAACGAGGTGGTGGAGGGGTAGGCTACAATGAGCAGTTCTTC.

This clonotype was observed a few times. The gene calls are TRBV9 and TRBJ1-6, with D possibly being TRBD1 (6 bases). The V end lost 4 bases, the J end lost 7 bases, and 12 bases lay between the germline ends. Germline lookup yields CDR1 SGDLS and CDR2 YYNGEE. The CDR3 is 14 residues long. The CDR3 loop is CASSPRTENSPLHF. The CDR3 DNA sequence: TGTGCCAGCAGCCCGCGGACAGAAAATTCACCCCTCCACTTT.

The rearrangement links TRBV27 to TRBJ2-1; D possibly corresponds to TRBD2 (5 bases). Deletions cut 5 bases from V and 4 bases from J, with 18 bases between. CDR3 length equals 16 residues. Germline V gene data show CDR1 as MNHEY and CDR2 as SMNVEV (reference sequence). Here the CDR3 reads CASSTPGSETYNEQFF. The CDR3 DNA reads TGTGCCAGCAGTACCCCGGGTAGCGAGACTTACAATGAGCAGTTCTTC.

The rearrangement uses TRBV6-1 and TRBJ2-3; 10 positions match TRBD2. The V gene's germline CDR1 is MNHNS and CDR2 SASEGT. V dropped 7 bases and J dropped 4; count of bases not matched to a gene: 11. The CDR3 consists of 16 residues. The CDR3, as DNA: TGTGCCAGCAAGGAAGGGCCAGCGGGAGGGGCAGATACGCAGTATTTT. Amino acid sequence: CASKEGPAGGADTQYF.

This clonotype was observed a handful of times. This rearrangement joins TRBV5-5 to TRBJ1-5; tentatively, D is TRBD1 (5 bases). From germline, CDR1 is SGHKS and CDR2 YYEKEE (reference sequence). CDR3 length: 15 residues. The ends were cut back, 4 bases at V and 2 bases at J, with 13 bases in the middle. CDR3 in amino acids: CASSPWGDGNQPQHF. The CDR3 DNA reads as TGTGCCAGCAGCCCCTGGGGGGACGGCAATCAGCCCCAGCATTTT.

The V call is TRBV4-2, the J call TRBJ2-3; 8 bases are shared with TRBD2. The CDR3 contains 15 residues. From germline, CDR1 is LGHNA and CDR2 YNFKEQ. V shed 3 bases and J 5 bases; nucleotides not matched to a gene: 7. The CDR3 DNA sequence: TGTGCCAGCAGCCAGGGAGGAGCGGGAGAAGATACGCAGTATTTT. Protein: CASSQGGAGEDTQYF.

The V call is TRBV5-1, the J call TRBJ2-1; TRBD2 aligns across 7 bases. With 3 bases clipped from V and 6 bases from J, the junction kept 3 bases outside the gene matches. CDR3 size: 13 residues. The germline gives CDR1 SGHRS, CDR2 YFSETQ. CDR3 region: CASSSGLINEQFF. The CDR3 coding sequence is TGCGCCAGCAGCTCGGGACTAATCAATGAGCAGTTCTTC. Using reference TRBV5-1 and TRBJ2-1 for the parts outside the CDR3, the full variable domain is KAGVTQTPRYLIKTRGQQVTLSCSPISGHRSVSWYQQTPGQGLQFLFEYFSETQRNKGNFPGRFSGRQFSNSRSEMNVSTLELGDSALYLCASSSGLINEQFFGPGTRLTVL.

A note on this clonotype: A junction boundary mismatches the germline segment, possibly from a read error. The J gene is TRBJ2-2, the V gene TRBV29-1; maybe TRBD1 (7 bases). The CDR3 consists of 16 residues. Looked up from germline, CDR1 is SQVTM and CDR2 is ANQGSEA. The CDR3 reads CSVGRDRRLDTRELFF. CDR3 nucleotides: TGCAGCGTTGGGAGGGACAGACGACTTGACACCAGGGAGCTGTTTTTT.

The chain carries TRBV5-1 and TRBJ2-7; 7 bases line up with TRBD2. The germline gives CDR1 SGHRS, CDR2 YFSETQ. This CDR3 is built from 15 residues. With V trimmed by 7 bases and J by 3 bases, 13 bases remained unmatched. The CDR3 region has the DNA TGCGCCAGCGCGCCCAATATACTAGCGATCTACGAGCAGTACTTC. The encoded protein is CASAPNILAIYEQYF.